The T cell receptor (beta chain) under discussion was sequenced for a study of T cells after yellow fever vaccination. Study-wide results and caveats: Reappearance after the booster was seen for most primary-vaccination clones, at roughly 96% CD4 and 85% to 90% CD8. Of the clonotypes, a small share occurred in both CD4 and CD8 compartments. Though weaker, the secondary response peaked faster, on day 5 versus 15.

Germline-derived CDR1 and CDR2 are SGHRS and YFSETQ. Trimming shortened V by 4 bases and J by 0 bases, and 15 bases separated the two germline ends. CDR3 length: 16 residues. MiXCR, applied by TCRdb to the 5' RACE reads, yields one record per CDR3 protein. The profile shows 510,000 or so distinct CDR3 sequences, 15% to 20% of them singletons. In its sample, this clonotype was seen a few times. Its antigen remains unidentified. The receptor comes from a man aged 25 to 40 who received the YFV17D yellow fever vaccine. The V call is TRBV5-1, the J call TRBJ2-3; D gene uncertain. Sequenced here: PBMCs, sampled 15 days after the yellow fever booster vaccination. CDR3 residues: CASSRPVDPSTDTQYF. CDR3 DNA: TGCGCCAGCAGCCGGCCGGTGGATCCTAGCACAGATACGCAGTATTTT.